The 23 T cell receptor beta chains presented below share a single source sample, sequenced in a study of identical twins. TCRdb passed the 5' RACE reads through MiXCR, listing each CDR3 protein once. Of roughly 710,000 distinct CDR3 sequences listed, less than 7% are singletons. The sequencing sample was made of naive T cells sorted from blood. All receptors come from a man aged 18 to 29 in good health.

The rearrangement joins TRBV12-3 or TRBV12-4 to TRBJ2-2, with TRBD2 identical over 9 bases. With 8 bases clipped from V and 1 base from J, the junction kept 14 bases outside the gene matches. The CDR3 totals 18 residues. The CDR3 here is CASSQGVAGALNTGELFF. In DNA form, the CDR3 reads TGTGCCAGCTCCCAGGGGGTAGCGGGAGCGCTGAACACCGGGGAGCTGTTTTTT.

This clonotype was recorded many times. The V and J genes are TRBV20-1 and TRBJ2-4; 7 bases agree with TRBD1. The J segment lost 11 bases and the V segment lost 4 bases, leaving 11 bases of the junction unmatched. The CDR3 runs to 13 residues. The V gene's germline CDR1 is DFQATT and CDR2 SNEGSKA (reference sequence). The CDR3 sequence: CSATHGTVNLQYF. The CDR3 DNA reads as TGCAGTGCTACCCACGGGACAGTTAATCTTCAGTACTTC.

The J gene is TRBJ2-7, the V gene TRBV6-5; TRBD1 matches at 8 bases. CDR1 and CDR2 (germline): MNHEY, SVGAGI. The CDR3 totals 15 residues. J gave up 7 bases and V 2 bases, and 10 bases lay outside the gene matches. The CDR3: CASSYNGRGRVEQYF. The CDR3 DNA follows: TGTGCCAGCAGTTACAACGGCAGGGGGCGGGTGGAGCAGTACTTC.

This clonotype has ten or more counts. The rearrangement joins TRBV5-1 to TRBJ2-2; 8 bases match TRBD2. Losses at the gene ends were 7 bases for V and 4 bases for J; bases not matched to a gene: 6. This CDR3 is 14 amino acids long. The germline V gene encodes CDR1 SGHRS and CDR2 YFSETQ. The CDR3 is CASVAAGVTGELFF. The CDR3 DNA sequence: TGCGCCAGCGTCGCAGCGGGAGTCACCGGGGAGCTGTTTTTT.

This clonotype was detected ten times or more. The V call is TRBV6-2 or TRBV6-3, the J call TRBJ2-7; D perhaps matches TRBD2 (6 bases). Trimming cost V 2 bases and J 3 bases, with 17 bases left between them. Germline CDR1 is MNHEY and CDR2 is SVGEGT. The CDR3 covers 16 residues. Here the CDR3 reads CASSYEAGWRNYEQYF. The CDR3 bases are TGTGCCAGCAGTTACGAAGCGGGTTGGCGGAACTACGAGCAGTACTTC.

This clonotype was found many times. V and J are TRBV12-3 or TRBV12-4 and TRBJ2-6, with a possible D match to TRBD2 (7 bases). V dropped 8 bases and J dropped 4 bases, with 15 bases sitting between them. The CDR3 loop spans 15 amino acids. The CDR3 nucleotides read TGTGCCAGCGGATTACGGGGGGCCGGGGCCAACGTCCTGACTTTC. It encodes CASGLRGAGANVLTF.

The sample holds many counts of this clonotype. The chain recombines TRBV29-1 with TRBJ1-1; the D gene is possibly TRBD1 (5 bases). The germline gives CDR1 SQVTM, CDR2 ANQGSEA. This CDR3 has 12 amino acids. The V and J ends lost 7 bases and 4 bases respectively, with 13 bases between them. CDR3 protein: CSARDPSTEAFF. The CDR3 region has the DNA TGCAGCGCCAGGGACCCCAGCACTGAAGCTTTCTTT.

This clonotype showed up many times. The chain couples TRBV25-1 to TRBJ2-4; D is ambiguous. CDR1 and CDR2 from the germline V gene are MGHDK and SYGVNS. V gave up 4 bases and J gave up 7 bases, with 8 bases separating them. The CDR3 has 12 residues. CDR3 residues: CASSAGLNIQYF. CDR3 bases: TGTGCCAGCAGTGCCGGTCTCAACATTCAGTACTTC. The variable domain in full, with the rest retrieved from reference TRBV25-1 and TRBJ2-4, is EADIYQTPRYLVIGTGKKITLECSQTMGHDKMYWYQQDPGMELHLIHYSYGVNSTEKGDLSSESTVSRIRTEHFPLTLESARPSHTSQYLCASSAGLNIQYFGAGTRLSVL.

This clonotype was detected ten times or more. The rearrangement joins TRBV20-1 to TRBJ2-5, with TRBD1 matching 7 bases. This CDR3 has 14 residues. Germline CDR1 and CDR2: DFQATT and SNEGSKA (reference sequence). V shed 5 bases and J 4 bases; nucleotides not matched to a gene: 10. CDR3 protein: CSAGRQGRAETQYF. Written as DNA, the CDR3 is TGCAGTGCTGGCCGACAGGGAAGGGCAGAGACCCAGTACTTC.

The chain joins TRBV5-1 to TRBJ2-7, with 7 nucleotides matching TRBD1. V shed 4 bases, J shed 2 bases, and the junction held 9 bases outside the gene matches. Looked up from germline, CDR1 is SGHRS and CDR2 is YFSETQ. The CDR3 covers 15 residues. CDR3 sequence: CASSPNRDRPYEQYF. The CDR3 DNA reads TGCGCCAGCAGCCCGAACCGGGACAGACCCTACGAGCAGTACTTC.

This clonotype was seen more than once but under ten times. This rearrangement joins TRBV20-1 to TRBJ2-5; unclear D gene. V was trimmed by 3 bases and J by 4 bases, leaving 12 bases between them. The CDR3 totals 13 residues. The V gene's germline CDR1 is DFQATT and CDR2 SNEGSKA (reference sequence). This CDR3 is CSASVSRRETQYF. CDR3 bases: TGCAGTGCTAGCGTTTCGCGGAGAGAGACCCAGTACTTC.

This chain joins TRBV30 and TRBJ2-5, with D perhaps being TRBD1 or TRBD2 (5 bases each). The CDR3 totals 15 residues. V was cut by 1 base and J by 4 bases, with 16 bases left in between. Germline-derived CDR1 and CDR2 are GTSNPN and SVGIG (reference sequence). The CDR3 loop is CAWSGGQGERETQYF. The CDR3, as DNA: TGTGCCTGGAGTGGTGGCCAGGGAGAACGAGAGACCCAGTACTTC.

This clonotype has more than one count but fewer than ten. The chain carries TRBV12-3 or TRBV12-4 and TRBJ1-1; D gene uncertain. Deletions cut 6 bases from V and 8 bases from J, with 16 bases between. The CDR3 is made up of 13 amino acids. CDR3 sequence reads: CASSPMRVAEAFF. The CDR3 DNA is TGTGCCAGCAGCCCGATGAGGGTCGCGGAAGCTTTCTTT.

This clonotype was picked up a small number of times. The CDR3: CASSYRGGRGITVWNEQFF. The CDR3 coding sequence is TGTGCCAGCAGTTACAGAGGCGGGAGGGGGATTACGGTTTGGAATGAGCAGTTCTTC. The chain has TRBV6-2 or TRBV6-3 and TRBJ2-1; 9 bases map to TRBD2. The J segment lost 7 bases and the V segment lost 2 bases, leaving 18 bases of the junction unmatched. Germline V lookup: CDR1 MNHEY, CDR2 SVGEGT. The CDR3 extends over 19 amino acids.

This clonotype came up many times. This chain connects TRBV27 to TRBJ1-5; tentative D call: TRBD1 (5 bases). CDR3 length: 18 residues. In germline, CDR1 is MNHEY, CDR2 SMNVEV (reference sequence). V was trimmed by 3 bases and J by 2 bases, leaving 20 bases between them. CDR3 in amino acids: CASSLGSPGPGGNQPQHF. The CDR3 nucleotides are TGTGCCAGCAGTTTGGGAAGCCCGGGACCCGGGGGCAATCAGCCCCAGCATTTT.

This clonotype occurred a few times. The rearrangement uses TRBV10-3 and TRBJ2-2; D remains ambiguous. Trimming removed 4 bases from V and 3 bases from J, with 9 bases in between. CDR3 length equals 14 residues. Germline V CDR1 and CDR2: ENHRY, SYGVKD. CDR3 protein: CAISGPADTGELFF. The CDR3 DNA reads TGTGCCATCAGTGGTCCTGCGGACACCGGGGAGCTGTTTTTT.

The CDR3 bases are TGCAGTGCTGTCGGCTCTGGACTAGCGGGAGTAAGGACCGGGGAGCTGTTTTTT. Translating gives CSAVGSGLAGVRTGELFF. This chain connects TRBV20-1 to TRBJ2-2; 13 nucleotides line up with TRBD2. Germline V gene sequence: CDR1 DFQATT, CDR2 SNEGSKA (reference sequence). The J segment lost 5 bases and the V segment lost 5 bases, leaving 14 bases of the junction unmatched. The CDR3 has 18 residues.

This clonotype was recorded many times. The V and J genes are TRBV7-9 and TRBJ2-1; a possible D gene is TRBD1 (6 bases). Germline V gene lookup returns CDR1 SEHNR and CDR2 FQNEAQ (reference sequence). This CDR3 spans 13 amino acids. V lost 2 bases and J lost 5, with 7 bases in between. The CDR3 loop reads CASSLRGNNEQFF. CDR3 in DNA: TGTGCCAGCAGCTTAAGGGGGAACAATGAGCAGTTCTTC.

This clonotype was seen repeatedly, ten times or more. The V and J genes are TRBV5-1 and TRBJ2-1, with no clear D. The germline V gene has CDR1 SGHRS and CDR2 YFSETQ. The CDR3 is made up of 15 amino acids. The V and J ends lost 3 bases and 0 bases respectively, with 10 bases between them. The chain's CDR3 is CASSSNSLSYNEQFF. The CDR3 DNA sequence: TGCGCCAGCAGCTCTAATTCCCTCTCCTACAATGAGCAGTTCTTC. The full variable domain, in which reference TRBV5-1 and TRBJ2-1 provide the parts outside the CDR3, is KAGVTQTPRYLIKTRGQQVTLSCSPISGHRSVSWYQQTPGQGLQFLFEYFSETQRNKGNFPGRFSGRQFSNSRSEMNVSTLELGDSALYLCASSSNSLSYNEQFFGPGTRLTVL.

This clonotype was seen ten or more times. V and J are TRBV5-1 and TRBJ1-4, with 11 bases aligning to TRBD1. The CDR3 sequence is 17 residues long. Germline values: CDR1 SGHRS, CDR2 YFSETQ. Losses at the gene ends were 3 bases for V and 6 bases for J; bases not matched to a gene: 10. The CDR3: CASSWGQGEGRDEKLFF. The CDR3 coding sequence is TGCGCCAGCAGCTGGGGACAGGGGGAAGGTCGTGATGAAAAACTGTTTTTT.

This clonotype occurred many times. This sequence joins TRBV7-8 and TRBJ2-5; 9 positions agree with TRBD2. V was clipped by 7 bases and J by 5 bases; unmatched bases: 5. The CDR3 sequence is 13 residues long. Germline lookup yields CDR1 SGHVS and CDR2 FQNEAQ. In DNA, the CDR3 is TGTGCCAGCACGCGGGAGGGCCCTGAGACCCAGTACTTC. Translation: CASTREGPETQYF.

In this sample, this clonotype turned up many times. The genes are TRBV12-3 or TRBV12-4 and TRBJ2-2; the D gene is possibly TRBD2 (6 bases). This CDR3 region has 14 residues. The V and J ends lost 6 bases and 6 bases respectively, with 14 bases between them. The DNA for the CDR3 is TGTGCCAGCAGCCTCACCGCGGGGCCCGGGGAGCTGTTTTTT. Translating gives CASSLTAGPGELFF.

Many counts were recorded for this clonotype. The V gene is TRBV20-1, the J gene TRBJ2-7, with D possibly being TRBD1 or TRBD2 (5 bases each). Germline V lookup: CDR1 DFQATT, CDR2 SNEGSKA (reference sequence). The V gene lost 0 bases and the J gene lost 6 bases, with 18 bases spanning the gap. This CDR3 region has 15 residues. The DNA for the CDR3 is TGCAGTGCTAGAGATCTGGGGACCTCGCGAGGCGAGCAGTACTTC. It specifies CSARDLGTSRGEQYF.